This T cell receptor (beta chain) was found in a study of cytotoxic CD8 clonotypes in ibrutinib-treated CLL. Points from the study as a whole: Sampling of sustained-remission and progressing patients occurred at differing times. Pretreatment clonality was elevated relative to age-matched healthy donors and paralleled circulating CD8+ T-cell counts.

Concerning this clone itself: Its antigen is unknown.

The trim removed 0 bases at V and 6 bases at J, leaving 3 bases unmatched. Germline assignment: CDR1 SGDLS and CDR2 YYNGEE. This CDR3 is built from 15 residues. Sequenced by immunoSEQ multiplex PCR; TCRdb stores in-frame clones only, minus some. This sample carries 30,000 to 40,000 clones, around 63% of them seen once, and the ten largest clones take approximately 30%. The sample in question was PBMCs, obtained before ibrutinib treatment. The chain joins TRBV9 to TRBJ2-7; TRBD2 matches 13 bases. The sequence was obtained from a human donor with chronic lymphocytic leukemia. The CDR3 loop reads CASSVGTSGRGEQYF. DNA of the CDR3: TGTGCCAGCAGCGTAGGGACTAGCGGGAGAGGCGAGCAGTACTTC.